This T cell receptor (beta chain) was sequenced during a study of T cell clonality in common variable immunodeficiency. This clone was recorded at least ten times. The read comes to an end 3 residues before the CDR3 does, leaving the germline J gene to fill in the end. The CDR3 has 19 residues. Trimming removed 3 bases from V and 0 bases from J; junction bases left unmatched: 10. Germline values: CDR1 SGHRS, CDR2 YFSETQ. The repertoire was sequenced with immunoSEQ multiplex PCR; TCRdb's copy has only in-frame clones and lacks some. The sample presents around 34,000 clones, none singletons. The chain employs TRBV5-1 and TRBJ2-3, with 13 bases lining up with TRBD2. Material: peripheral blood mononuclear cells. The clonotype was recovered from a person between 18 and 75 years old in good health. CDR3 DNA, as far as it was read: TGCGCCAGCAGCTATGGACTAGCGGGAGCCATTGCTAGCACAGATACG. As protein: CASSYGLAGAIASTDT. The full CDR3 is CASSYGLAGAIASTDTQYF.